This T cell receptor beta chain emerged from a study of graft-versus-host responses after intestinal transplantation. The overall study: Tacrolimus and steroids were given for around 3 years to all recipients after anti-thymocyte globulin induction.

Study-level results: Peak circulating GvH clone levels were associated with early post-transplant HvG declines. GvH clones occurred in recipient marrow; some first appeared in ileum or blood.

Details on this clone: Its antigen is currently unknown.

Using immunoSEQ multiplex PCR, the repertoire was profiled, and TCRdb retains in-frame clones only, with some absent. In the table there are nearly 45,000 clones, more than 85% of which are singletons. CDR1 is LGHNA, CDR2 YNFKEQ, per germline. Trimming shortened V by 1 base and J by 6 bases, and 16 bases separated the two germline ends. The CDR3 spans 15 residues. The receptor was derived from a human patient who received an intestinal transplant, so some T cells may come from the graft donor. The chain uses TRBV4-2 and TRBJ2-7; D ambiguous. The source was PBMCs, collected 524 days after transplant. The CDR3 DNA reads TGTGCCAGCAGCCAAGTTAGTGGACCGAACGGCGAGCAGTACTTC. As protein: CASSQVSGPNGEQYF.